These 15 T cell receptor beta chains were sequenced from one sample in a study of cytomegalovirus exposure and HLA in healthy donors. Amplification used 60 Vbeta primers and 13 Jbeta primers. Repertoires were generated with immunoSEQ multiplex PCR, while TCRdb's copy carries only in-frame clones and drops some. The sample includes 120,000 or so clones, 60% to 85% of them seen just once. The specimen sequenced was PBMCs. These receptors originate from a human donor in good health.

V gene TRBV7-2 combines with J gene TRBJ2-7, with D possibly matching TRBD1 (7 bases). Trimming removed 1 base from V and 2 bases from J, with 21 bases in between. CDR3 length: 18 amino acids. Germline V gives CDR1 SGHTA, CDR2 FQGNSA. CDR3 sequence reads: CASSLGTPIQGRPYEQYF. CDR3 DNA: TGTGCCAGCAGCTTAGGGACCCCAATACAGGGGAGGCCCTACGAGCAGTACTTC.

The chain joins TRBV20-1 to TRBJ2-7; D is unclear. Trimming shortened V by 7 bases and J by 0 bases, and 7 bases separated the two germline ends. Germline V gene data show CDR1 as DFQATT and CDR2 as SNEGSKA (reference sequence). This CDR3 spans 11 amino acids. For the CDR3, the DNA is TGCAGTGTGATGAGCTCCTACGAGCAGTACTTC. It is translated as CSVMSSYEQYF.

Written as DNA, the CDR3 is TGCGCCAGCAGCCAAGACCTCCGGACAGAAAACACCGGGGAGCTGTTTTTT. This encodes CASSQDLRTENTGELFF. The chain has TRBV4-1 and TRBJ2-2; D perhaps matches TRBD1 (6 bases). The CDR3 is made up of 17 amino acids. Germline V gene sequence: CDR1 MGHRA, CDR2 YSYEKL. V lost 0 bases, J lost 2 bases, and 13 bases lay in between.

V usage is TRBV6-1 and J usage is TRBJ2-1; 7 nucleotides line up with TRBD2. Germline lookup yields CDR1 MNHNS and CDR2 SASEGT. CDR3 length: 16 amino acids. V lost 2 bases to trimming and J lost 0 bases; unmatched junction nucleotides: 4. Written as DNA, the CDR3 is TGTGCCAGCAGTGAATTGGGGGGGAGCTCCTACAATGAGCAGTTCTTC. It encodes CASSELGGSSYNEQFF.

CDR3 region: CASSEGGHNSPLHF. In nucleotides, the CDR3 is TGTGCCAGCAGTGAAGGGGGCCATAATTCACCCCTCCACTTT. The chain is built from TRBV6-1 and TRBJ1-6, with D maybe TRBD1 (5 bases). There are 14 residues in the CDR3. Per the germline V gene, CDR1 is MNHNS and CDR2 is SASEGT. Trimming removed 1 base at V and 5 bases at J, with 6 bases between.

V and J are TRBV28 and TRBJ2-3; TRBD2 matches at 8 bases. Germline assignment: CDR1 MDHEN and CDR2 SYDVKM. V shed 1 base and J 1 base; nucleotides not matched to a gene: 4. This CDR3 is built from 16 residues. Here the CDR3 reads CASSLYWRGGTDTQYF. CDR3 DNA: TGTGCCAGCAGTTTATATTGGCGGGGGGGCACAGATACGCAGTATTTT.

This clone is a singleton in its sample. The CDR3 bases are TGTGCCACCCAGGGCCCCCCCCAGCATTTT. The encoded protein is CATQGPPQHF. This rearrangement joins TRBV6-5 to TRBJ1-5, with a tentative D call TRBD1 (5 bases). Germline V gene data show CDR1 as MNHEY and CDR2 as SVGAGI. The CDR3 totals 10 residues. V was shortened by 10 bases and J by 10 bases, with 11 bases between the two germline ends.

The chain couples TRBV5-1 to TRBJ2-1, with D possibly TRBD2 on 5 matching bases. Germline V gives CDR1 SGHRS, CDR2 YFSETQ. The V and J ends lost 5 bases and 8 bases respectively, with 17 bases between them. The CDR3 has 14 residues. The DNA of the CDR3 is TGCGCCAGCAGATGGGCTAGCCCCACCGATGAGCAGTTCTTC. It yields the protein CASRWASPTDEQFF.

The chain is built from TRBV25-1 and TRBJ1-1; a possible D gene is TRBD1 (6 bases). V was cut by 6 bases and J by 0 bases, with 8 bases left in between. The CDR3 covers 13 residues. Germline CDR1 and CDR2: MGHDK and SYGVNS. CDR3 coding DNA: TGTGCCAGCAGGGGACACGTGAACACTGAAGCTTTCTTT. It is translated as CASRGHVNTEAFF.

This chain uses TRBV7-9 with TRBJ1-1, with 8 positions matching TRBD1. J was trimmed by 5 bases and V by 5 bases; bases with no gene match: 13. Germline CDR1 reads SEHNR; CDR2 reads FQNEAQ (reference sequence). The CDR3 sequence is 16 residues long. CDR3 protein: CASSKGQGSTKTEAFF. The CDR3 nucleotides read TGTGCCAGCAGCAAAGGACAGGGTAGTACAAAGACTGAAGCTTTCTTT.

The chain recombines TRBV19 with TRBJ2-6; 7 bases agree with TRBD1. The CDR3 runs to 16 residues. CDR1 and CDR2 from the germline V gene are LNHDA and SQIVND (reference sequence). The J segment lost 1 base and the V segment lost 4 bases, leaving 4 bases of the junction unmatched. The CDR3 spells CASSRDRESGANVLTF. The CDR3, as DNA: TGTGCCAGTAGTAGAGACAGGGAATCTGGGGCCAACGTCCTGACTTTC.

The rearrangement joins TRBV27 to TRBJ2-7; tentative D call: TRBD1 (5 bases). Germline CDR1 MNHEY, CDR2 SMNVEV (reference sequence). This CDR3 is 17 amino acids long. V was clipped by 6 bases and J by 5 bases, with 26 bases between them. The CDR3 bases are TGTGCCAGCAGCCCCCTCAAACTTCGGACACCGAACGACGAGCAGTACTTC. Amino acid sequence: CASSPLKLRTPNDEQYF.

V and J are TRBV6-5 and TRBJ1-4; 7 bases are shared with TRBD1. With V trimmed by 6 bases and J by 5 bases, 9 bases remained unmatched. The CDR3 length is 15 residues. The germline CDR1 and CDR2 sequences are MNHEY and SVGAGI. CDR3 amino acids: CASSSDRARNEKLFF. In DNA form, the CDR3 reads TGTGCCAGCAGCTCCGACAGGGCGAGGAATGAAAAACTGTTTTTT.

This chain connects TRBV9 to TRBJ2-1; 8 nucleotides line up with TRBD2. The CDR3 extends over 14 amino acids. Germline V CDR1 and CDR2: SGDLS, YYNGEE. With 0 bases clipped from V and 10 bases from J, the junction kept 6 bases outside the gene matches. The CDR3 region has the DNA TGTGCCAGCAGCGTAGGTGGCGGGGGGAAAGAGCAGTTCTTC. Amino acid sequence: CASSVGGGGKEQFF.

The chain carries TRBV5-1 and TRBJ2-3, with TRBD1 identical over 10 bases. The junction had 13 bases not matched to a gene; V was cut back by 4 bases and J by 8 bases. The CDR3 is 16 amino acids. The V gene's germline CDR1 is SGHRS and CDR2 YFSETQ. CDR3 sequence reads: CASSPKGTGVSLTQYF. The CDR3 DNA follows: TGCGCCAGCAGCCCTAAGGGGACAGGGGTATCCCTTACGCAGTATTTT.